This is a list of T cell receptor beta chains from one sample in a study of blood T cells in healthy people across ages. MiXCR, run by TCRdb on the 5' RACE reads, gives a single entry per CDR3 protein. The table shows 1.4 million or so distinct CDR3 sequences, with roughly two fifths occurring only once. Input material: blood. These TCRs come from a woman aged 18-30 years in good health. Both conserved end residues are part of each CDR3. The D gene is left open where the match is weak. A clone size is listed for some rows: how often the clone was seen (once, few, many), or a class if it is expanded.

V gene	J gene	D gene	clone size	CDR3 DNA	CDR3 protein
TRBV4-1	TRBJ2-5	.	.	TGCGCCAGCAGTCCCTGGGCCACCCGGCGGGCTCAAGAGACCCAGTACTTC	CASSPWATRRAQETQYF
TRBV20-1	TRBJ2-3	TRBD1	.	TGCAGTGGAGGCGGGGACAGGGGCACAGATACGCAGTATTTT	CSGGGDRGTDTQYF
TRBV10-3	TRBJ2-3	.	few	TGTGCCATCAGTGAAACAGGGACGGGGCCAGATACGCAGTATTTT	CAISETGTGPDTQYF
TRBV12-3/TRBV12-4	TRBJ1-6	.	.	TGTGCCAGCAGTTTAAGGCAGGACGATTCACCCCTCCACTTT	CASSLRQDDSPLHF
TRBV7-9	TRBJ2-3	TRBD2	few	TGTGCCAGCAGCGCGACTAACCTAGCGGGGGGCACAGATACGCAGTATTTT	CASSATNLAGGTDTQYF
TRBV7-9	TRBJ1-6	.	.	TGTGCCAGCAGCTCCCTTGTGGGGCTTAATTCACCCCTCCACTTT	CASSSLVGLNSPLHF
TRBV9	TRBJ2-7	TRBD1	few	TGTGCCAGCAGCGTACAGACAGGGGAACTTTACGAGCAGTACTTC	CASSVQTGELYEQYF
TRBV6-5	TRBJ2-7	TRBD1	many	TGTGCCAGCAGCTCTCCGGGACAGGGCTCCTACGAGCAGTACTTC	CASSSPGQGSYEQYF
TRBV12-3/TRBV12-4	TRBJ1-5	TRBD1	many	TGTGCCAGCAGTTGGGACAGGGATCAGCCCCAGCATTTT	CASSWDRDQPQHF
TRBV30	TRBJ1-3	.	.	TGTGCCTGGGACACCCTCTCTGGAAACACCATATATTTT	CAWDTLSGNTIYF
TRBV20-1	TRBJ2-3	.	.	TGCAGTGCTACAGGGATAGTTAGCACAGATACGCAGTATTTT	CSATGIVSTDTQYF
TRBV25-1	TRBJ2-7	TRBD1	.	TGTGCCAGCAGCAACAGGGGCGACTACGAGCAGTACTTC	CASSNRGDYEQYF
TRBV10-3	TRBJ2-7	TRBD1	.	TGTGCCATCAGTGAGGTACAGGGGTTAAGTAACGAGCAGTACTTC	CAISEVQGLSNEQYF
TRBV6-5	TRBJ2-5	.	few	TGTGCCAGCAGCCGCGGAAGACTTTCGGAGACCCAGTACTTC	CASSRGRLSETQYF
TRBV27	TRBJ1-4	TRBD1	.	TGTGCCAGCCCCCCGGGACAGGGCTATGAAAAACTGTTTTTT	CASPPGQGYEKLFF
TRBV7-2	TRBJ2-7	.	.	TGTGCCAGCAGCGTAGTCAGGTGGGACGAGCAGTACTTC	CASSVVRWDEQYF
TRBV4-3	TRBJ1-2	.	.	TGCGCCAGCAGCCAAGAAATGGCCTCGGGGGCAGGTGACTATGCCTACACCTTC	CASSQEMASGAGDYAYTF
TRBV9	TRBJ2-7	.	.	TGTGCCAGCAGCGTCATAGGAGGGGGCGCCGAGCAGTACTTC	CASSVIGGGAEQYF
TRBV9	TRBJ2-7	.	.	TGTGCCAGCAGCGTAGGAGGACAGTTCATCGAGCAGTACTTC	CASSVGGQFIEQYF
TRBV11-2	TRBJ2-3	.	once	TGTGCCGGCAGCTTATGGGCTCAGTATAGCACAGATACGCAGTATTTT	CAGSLWAQYSTDTQYF
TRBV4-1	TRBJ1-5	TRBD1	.	TGCGCCAGCAGCCGCCTGTTTCAGGGGGTAAGCAATCAGCCCCAGCATTTT	CASSRLFQGVSNQPQHF
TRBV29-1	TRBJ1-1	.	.	TGCAGCGTACACAGGAGATTGAACACTGAAGCTTTCTTT	CSVHRRLNTEAFF
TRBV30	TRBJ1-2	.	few	TGTGCCTGGAGTGTGGAGCTAAACTATGGCTACACCTTC	CAWSVELNYGYTF
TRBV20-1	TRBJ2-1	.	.	TGCAGTGCTACCCCGGGAGCCCCGAAGAATAGAGTGCAGTTCTTC	CSATPGAPKNRVQFF
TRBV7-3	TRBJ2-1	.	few	TGTGCCAGCAGCTTAAATCTGGGGGGTTCCTACAATGAGCAGTTCTTC	CASSLNLGGSYNEQFF
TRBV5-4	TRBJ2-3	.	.	TGTGCCAGCAGCTCACATAGCGGAAGTAGCACAGATACGCAGTATTTT	CASSSHSGSSTDTQYF
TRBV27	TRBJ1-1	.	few	TGTGCCAGCAGTTTTTATCCGAACACTGAAGCTTTCTTT	CASSFYPNTEAFF
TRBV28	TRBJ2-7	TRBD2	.	TGTGCCAGCAGTGCCGCCGGCGGGAGTTTTTACGAGCAGTACTTC	CASSAAGGSFYEQYF
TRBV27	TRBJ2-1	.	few	TGTGCCACCCGCCCACTAGCCTCTGAGCAGTTCTTC	CATRPLASEQFF